This TCR beta chain stems from a study of T cells in Graves' hyperthyroidism and ophthalmopathy. Overall study: Peripheral blood draws took place at initial diagnosis, ahead of any treatment.

This clonotype turned up a few times. Its antigen is not identified. RNA transcripts were the template for amplifying TCR beta CDR3 regions. First-round RT-PCR with HTBI primers amplified the TCR CDR3 region. TCRdb re-analysed the multiplex PCR reads in MiXCR, keeping a single row per CDR3 protein. In the table there are 300,000 to 450,000 distinct CDR3 sequences, approximately 13% of which are singletons. CDR1 is KGHSH and CDR2 is LQKENI in the germline V gene. V shed 3 bases and J shed 2 bases, with 7 bases lying between them. The CDR3 loop spans 13 amino acids. Any patient presenting with uncontrolled infection, other autoimmune disease, pregnancy or lactation was left out. Initially, at the first diagnosis of hyperthyroidism and before any ophthalmopathy symptoms, blood was sampled. Findings and limits, study-wide: Model predictions of ophthalmopathy came a median approximately 6.5 months before onset.

V and J are TRBV18 and TRBJ2-5; TRBD2 is a possible D gene (5 bases). Specimen: blood. The clonotype comes from a man aged 30 to 39 with Graves' hyperthyroidism that later progressed to Graves' ophthalmopathy. CDR3 in DNA: TGTGCCAGCTCACCCGGGGTTCAAGAGACCCAGTACTTC. Encoded protein: CASSPGVQETQYF. Full variable domain (outside the CDR3, taken from reference TRBV18 and TRBJ2-5): NAGVMQNPRHLVRRRGQEARLRCSPMKGHSHVYWYRQLPEEGLKFMVYLQKENIIDESGMPKERFSAEFPKEGPSILRIQQVVRGDSAAYFCASSPGVQETQYFGPGTRLLVL.